This T cell receptor (beta chain) was documented in a study of shared clonotypes between healthy human individuals. Study results and caveats: Generally, naive subsets (rather than memory subsets) showed larger estimated richness. Non-shared clonotypes had lower generation probabilities than clonotypes shared by all four sorted-subset donors.

As for this clone: The antigen remains unidentified.

A split of CD4+ cells into CD45RA+ naive and CD45RA-negative memory subsets was performed. The CDR3 has 15 amino acids. Looked up from germline, CDR1 is SGHKS and CDR2 is YYEKEE (reference sequence). Deletions cut 6 bases from V and 0 bases from J, with 13 bases between. Genomic DNA of each subset was evenly split across several immunoSEQ plates. Sequenced by immunoSEQ multiplex PCR; TCRdb stores in-frame clones only, minus some. The sample includes under 650,000 clones, 90% to 96% seen only once; the top ten take approximately 0.06%. This receptor was identified in a woman in her 30s in good health. This chain links TRBV5-5 with TRBJ1-5, with TRBD1 as a possible D gene (5 bases). Sequencing used naive CD4+ T cells sorted from blood. Sample subset: CD45RA+ positively selected. The CDR3 sequence: CASIPGDNSNQPQHF. CDR3 nucleotide sequence: TGTGCCAGCATCCCGGGGGATAATAGCAATCAGCCCCAGCATTTT.